The entry that follows covers one TCR beta chain sequence. As yet, its antigen is unknown. This sample was taken from a study of T-cell memory formation after mild COVID-19. Study observations and caveats: Whereas later expanders leaned CD4+, clones contracting day 15 to 85 showed a balanced CD4/CD8 makeup. Several responding clones turned up in pre-infection memory, indicating that cross-reactive memory may have taken part. Mainly CM and EM harbored the contracting CD4+ clones; mainly EMRA harbored the CD8+ ones.

V lost 4 bases to trimming and J lost 4 bases; unmatched junction nucleotides: 7. Germline CDR1 is LNHNV and CDR2 is YYDKDF (reference sequence). The CDR3 sequence is 15 residues long. Each CDR3 protein gets one entry after TCRdb re-called the 5' RACE reads with MiXCR. The data contain under 650,000 distinct CDR3 sequences, approximately 19% of them singletons. The sequencing sample was made of PBMCs or a T cell subset sorted from them (not recorded which). The chain has TRBV15 and TRBJ2-7; 10 nucleotides align to TRBD1. The clonotype originates from an adult woman who had mild COVID-19 (a few samples of this study predate the infection). Cell type and time point are not known. As DNA, the CDR3 is TGTGCCACCAGCATCACCGGGACAGGGGAATACGAGCAGTACTTC. Its translation is CATSITGTGEYEQYF. Supplemented by reference TRBV15 and TRBJ2-7, the full variable domain reads DAMVIQNPRYQVTQFGKPVTLSCSQTLNHNVMYWYQQKSSQAPKLLFHYYDKDFNNEADTPDNFQSRRPNTSFCFLDIRSPGLGDTAMYLCATSITGTGEYEQYFGPGTRLTVT.